What follows is one T cell receptor beta chain and its context. cDNA prepared by RNA extraction and subsequent reverse transcription served as the template for sequencing. Libraries were prepared by immunoSEQ multiplex PCR; TCRdb keeps only in-frame clonotypes and omits some of them. The table lists 140,000 to 150,000 clones, about 51% of them singletons. This CDR3 spans 14 amino acids. Germline CDR1 and CDR2: SGDLS and YYNGEE. Deletions cut 4 bases from V and 0 bases from J, with 11 bases between. The sample comes from a study of CD8+ T cells in alopecia areata. Treatment specified: oral pan-JAK inhibitor, 5-10 mg twice daily.

V and J are TRBV9 and TRBJ2-7; no firm D call. Sequencing used CD8+ T cells sorted from blood, obtained at week 4, from a patient treated with tofacitinib. The clonotype comes from a human donor with alopecia areata. The CDR3 DNA reads TGTGCCAGCAGCCCAGGAGCAGGCTCCTACGAGCAGTACTTC. Protein sequence: CASSPGAGSYEQYF.